This record looks at one T cell receptor (beta chain) sequence and its context. Sequencing was performed with immunoSEQ multiplex PCR; in TCRdb, only in-frame clones are kept and a portion is missing. Of some 84,000 clones listed, about 92% are singletons. This sample is part of a study of OX40 agonist ivuxolimab in advanced cancers. CDR1 and CDR2 (germline): MGHRA, YSYEKL. This CDR3 is built from 15 residues. V was pared by 0 bases and J by 0 bases, with 9 bases between. V gene TRBV4-1 combines with J gene TRBJ2-7, with D possibly called TRBD1 or TRBD2 (6 bases each). This clonotype was obtained from an adult with an advanced solid tumor such as melanoma, head and neck, liver or kidney cancer. The input for sequencing was CD4+ or CD8+ T cells sorted from blood, taken in a trial of the OX40 agonist ivuxolimab. The CDR3 DNA reads TGCGCCAGCAGCCAAGAGTGGGGGGCCTCCTACGAGCAGTACTTC. This codes for CASSQEWGASYEQYF.